The table lists the clone carrying this T cell receptor (beta chain) with a few counts. Its target is not known. The V and J ends lost 3 bases and 0 bases, in that order; junction bases with no gene match: 7. This CDR3 comprises 17 residues. Looked up from germline, CDR1 is DFQATT and CDR2 is SNEGSKA (reference sequence). This record comes from a study of T cells after yellow fever vaccination. Study-wide background: SMART-Seq v4 Ultra Low Input prepared libraries from low-cell fractions. Study-level points and caveats: Some clonotypes, a small share, were shared between CD4 and CD8 compartments. In post-booster samples, most primary-vaccination clones reappeared (just under 98% CD4, approximately 91% CD8). By day 5 rather than day 15, the secondary response had peaked, though it was weaker.

TCRdb used MiXCR to reprocess the 5' RACE reads, holding one entry per CDR3 protein. The data contain some 160,000 distinct CDR3 sequences, around 7.3% of them singletons. This TCR was recovered from a man aged 18 to 29 who received the YFV17D yellow fever vaccine. The specimen comprised CD4+ T cells sorted from PBMCs, sampled 5 days after the first yellow fever vaccination. The V call is TRBV20-1, the J call TRBJ2-1; TRBD2 matches at 11 bases. CDR3 residues: CSASPRLAGPSYNEQFF. CDR3 nucleotides: TGCAGTGCTAGCCCCAGACTAGCGGGGCCCTCCTACAATGAGCAGTTCTTC.